This TCR beta chain was documented in a study of cytomegalovirus exposure and HLA in healthy donors. Study-level findings and limits: An ancestry cluster, one associated with Asian ancestry, reportedly showed fewer N-insertions than the 666-donor mean in a later analysis. An assumption of roughly uniform sequencing depth across donors underlay the presence/absence analyses. Researchers counted around 160 TCR beta chains as cytomegalovirus-associated.

The CDR3 sequence is 13 residues long. Germline CDR1 SEHNR, CDR2 FQNEAQ (reference sequence). Trimming took 7 bases from V and 4 from J; bases not matched to a gene: 4. 13 Jbeta primers and 60 Vbeta primers were used for the PCR. TCRdb keeps only in-frame clones here, not all; method: immunoSEQ multiplex PCR. In total, the table holds about 84,000 clones. Note on this clone: Its antigen remains unknown.

The sample consisted of PBMCs. The rearrangement links TRBV7-9 to TRBJ1-5; 7 nucleotides agree with TRBD1. This TCR was sampled from a man over 45 in good health and CMV-seronegative. CDR3 residues: CASKKGANQPQHF. CDR3 bases: TGTGCCAGCAAAAAGGGGGCAAATCAGCCCCAGCATTTT.